These 21 T cell receptor beta chains came from one sample sequenced in a study of T-cell reconstitution after alpha-beta-depleted transplantation in children. Library preparation (for TCRbeta) was performed with unique molecular identifiers. From the PCR reads, TCRdb called clonotypes with MiXCR, one entry per CDR3 protein. The table includes 500,000 to 600,000 distinct CDR3 sequences, around 18% detected once. Specimen: PBMCs from the stem cell graft donor, collected from the stem cell graft. These receptors were collected from a human donor who donated a stem cell graft to a child with acute lymphoblastic leukemia.

The chain uses TRBV29-1 and TRBJ1-2, with D unresolved. In germline, CDR1 is SQVTM, CDR2 ANQGSEA. This CDR3 spans 11 amino acids. V was trimmed by 6 bases and J by 6 bases, leaving 11 bases between them. The CDR3 loop is CSVPPGDGYTF. The CDR3 nucleotides read TGCAGCGTCCCTCCTGGGGATGGCTACACCTTC.

This sequence joins TRBV6-5 and TRBJ2-4, with 7 positions matching TRBD1. V lost 4 bases to trimming and J lost 1 base; unmatched junction nucleotides: 10. This CDR3 has 17 amino acids. CDR1 is MNHEY and CDR2 is SVGAGI in the germline V gene. The CDR3 nucleotides are TGTGCCAGCAGTTTTACAGGGGCCGGAGGCGCCAAAAACATTCAGTACTTC. This gives the protein CASSFTGAGGAKNIQYF.

This clonotype has just one count. The chain couples TRBV30 to TRBJ2-2; D remains ambiguous. CDR1 and CDR2 from the germline V gene are GTSNPN and SVGIG (reference sequence). The CDR3 is 14 residues long. The V gene lost 3 bases and the J gene lost 0 bases, with 8 bases spanning the gap. This chain's CDR3 is CAWRTEANTGELFF. The CDR3 DNA reads as TGTGCCTGGAGAACTGAAGCGAACACCGGGGAGCTGTTTTTT.

This clonotype was found a few times. The chain joins TRBV5-1 to TRBJ2-1; 13 bases agree with TRBD2. The CDR3 contains 20 residues. In germline, CDR1 is SGHRS, CDR2 YFSETQ. Trimming took 2 bases from V and 0 from J; bases not matched to a gene: 11. The CDR3 protein is CASSLPFGTSGKSSYNEQFF. The DNA of the CDR3 is TGCGCCAGCAGCTTACCCTTCGGGACTAGCGGGAAGAGCTCCTACAATGAGCAGTTCTTC.

The chain joins TRBV12-3 or TRBV12-4 to TRBJ2-7; TRBD2 matches at 12 bases. CDR3 size: 15 residues. J gave up 5 bases and V 4 bases, and 6 bases lay outside the gene matches. The CDR3 DNA reads as TGTGCCAGCAGTTCCTGGACTAGCGGGGATGACGAGCAGTACTTC. It specifies CASSSWTSGDDEQYF.

This chain connects TRBV30 to TRBJ2-2; the D call may be TRBD1 or TRBD2 (5 bases each). This CDR3 is built from 15 residues. Trimming cost V 5 bases and J 4 bases, with 17 bases left between them. Germline loops: CDR1 GTSNPN, CDR2 SVGIG (reference sequence). The CDR3 loop reads CAWEPGPISTGELFF. CDR3 DNA sequence: TGTGCCTGGGAGCCGGGACCAATATCCACCGGGGAGCTGTTTTTT.

The chain recombines TRBV20-1 with TRBJ1-1; D perhaps matches TRBD1 (6 bases). The V gene lost 5 bases and the J gene lost 5 bases, with 21 bases spanning the gap. The CDR3 covers 15 residues. The germline CDR1 and CDR2 sequences are DFQATT and SNEGSKA (reference sequence). The CDR3 protein is CSAPDRGARGTEAFF. CDR3 nucleotide sequence: TGCAGTGCTCCAGATCGGGGGGCGCGAGGAACTGAAGCTTTCTTT.

This clonotype was counted between two and nine times. The chain has TRBV6-1 and TRBJ2-3; D is possibly TRBD2 (6 bases). The ends were cut back, 7 bases at V and 6 bases at J, with 20 bases in the middle. There are 15 residues in the CDR3. Germline values: CDR1 MNHNS, CDR2 SASEGT. The CDR3 reads CASKISGNHLDTQYF. CDR3 coding DNA: TGTGCCAGCAAAATTAGCGGAAACCACCTCGATACGCAGTATTTT.

This clonotype was recorded a few times. V is TRBV18 and J is TRBJ1-1; unclear D gene. There are 15 residues in the CDR3. Germline assignment: CDR1 KGHSH and CDR2 LQKENI. V lost 3 bases and J lost 0, with 11 bases in between. The DNA of the CDR3 is TGTGCCAGCTCACCGAACAGTCCTATGAACACTGAAGCTTTCTTT. Its translation: CASSPNSPMNTEAFF.

CDR3 coding DNA: TGTGCCAGCAGTGGCGGCCCGGCGGAGACCCAGTACTTC. Translating gives CASSGGPAETQYF. This rearrangement joins TRBV27 to TRBJ2-5, with unresolved D. Germline V gene lookup returns CDR1 MNHEY and CDR2 SMNVEV (reference sequence). The CDR3 covers 13 residues. Trimming took off 5 bases at V and 5 bases at J, with 12 bases between the two ends.

This clonotype was recorded a few times. This chain joins TRBV20-1 and TRBJ2-7; 10 bases align to TRBD1. The CDR3 consists of 15 residues. Germline V gives CDR1 DFQATT, CDR2 SNEGSKA (reference sequence). V was pared by 1 base and J by 1 base, with 4 bases of the junction left unmatched. The CDR3 DNA reads TGCAGTGCTAGAGTTGGGACAGGGGTTTCCTACGAGCAGTACTTC. Protein sequence: CSARVGTGVSYEQYF.

This clonotype was detected only a few times. The CDR3 DNA follows: TGCGCCAGCAGCTGGGAGACTAGCGAGACTCTTAACACCGGGGAGCTGTTTTTT. It codes for CASSWETSETLNTGELFF. This chain connects TRBV5-1 to TRBJ2-2, with 8 bases that match TRBD2. This CDR3 spans 18 amino acids. J lost 2 bases, V lost 3 bases, and 12 bases had no gene match. CDR1 is SGHRS and CDR2 is YFSETQ in the germline V gene.

A few counts support this clonotype. The chain recombines TRBV20-1 with TRBJ1-5; TRBD1 aligns across 8 bases. The CDR3 sequence is 15 residues long. J gave up 2 bases and V 4 bases, and 7 bases lay outside the gene matches. Germline CDR1 is DFQATT and CDR2 is SNEGSKA (reference sequence). CDR3 in amino acids: CSATRQGKGNQPQHF. The CDR3 nucleotides are TGCAGTGCTACTCGACAGGGGAAAGGCAATCAGCCCCAGCATTTT.

This clonotype was seen a few times. The gene calls are TRBV20-1 and TRBJ2-7; D ambiguous. Trimming cost V 7 bases and J 6 bases, with 16 bases left between them. CDR3 length: 12 residues. Per germline, CDR1 DFQATT and CDR2 SNEGSKA (reference sequence). The CDR3 bases are TGCAGTGTCAACATCCCTCAGCGCGAGCAGTACTTC. This translates into CSVNIPQREQYF.

This clonotype was counted only a few times. The chain has TRBV11-3 and TRBJ2-3, with 8 bases that match TRBD2. CDR1 and CDR2 from the germline V gene are SGHNT and YENEEA. The CDR3 has 14 residues. The trim removed 1 base at V and 6 bases at J, leaving 3 bases unmatched. The CDR3 coding sequence is TGTGCCAGCAGCTTAGGACTAGCGATGGATACGCAGTATTTT. It translates to CASSLGLAMDTQYF.

V usage is TRBV4-2 and J usage is TRBJ2-1; tentatively, D is TRBD2 (6 bases). Trimming removed 2 bases from V and 2 bases from J, with 13 bases in between. Germline lookup yields CDR1 LGHNA and CDR2 YNFKEQ. The CDR3 has 16 residues. The CDR3 spells CASSQLRERPYNEQFF. The CDR3 DNA is TGTGCCAGCAGCCAACTACGGGAGAGACCCTACAATGAGCAGTTCTTC.

This clonotype was counted only a few times. The gene calls are TRBV5-1 and TRBJ1-1; 10 bases align to TRBD1. The CDR3 runs 13 residues. Looked up from germline, CDR1 is SGHRS and CDR2 is YFSETQ. After removal of 10 bases from V and 5 bases from J, the junction contained 8 bases not matched to a gene. Here the CDR3 reads CAGQGGEKTEAFF. In DNA form, the CDR3 reads TGCGCCGGACAGGGGGGGGAGAAAACTGAAGCTTTCTTT.

This clonotype was found a few times. The V and J genes are TRBV19 and TRBJ2-1; D is possibly TRBD2 (6 bases). CDR3 length equals 16 residues. V was clipped by 5 bases and J by 2 bases, with 16 bases between them. Germline loops: CDR1 LNHDA, CDR2 SQIVND (reference sequence). The CDR3: CASSPSGLTAYNEQFF. CDR3 nucleotide sequence: TGTGCCAGTAGTCCCTCGGGACTTACCGCCTACAATGAGCAGTTCTTC. Complete variable domain (other parts from reference TRBV19 and TRBJ2-1): DGGITQSPKYLFRKEGQNVTLSCEQNLNHDAMYWYRQDPGQGLRLIYYSQIVNDFQKGDIAEGYSVSREKKESFPLTVTSAQKNPTAFYLCASSPSGLTAYNEQFFGPGTRLTVL.

The rearrangement uses TRBV27 and TRBJ1-6; a weak D match, TRBD1 (5 bases). The CDR3 has 13 residues. Per the germline V gene, CDR1 is MNHEY and CDR2 is SMNVEV (reference sequence). V lost 5 bases to trimming and J lost 10 bases, with 12 bases between them. The CDR3 spells CASSGAPGSPLHF. As DNA, the CDR3 is TGTGCCAGCAGTGGGGCGCCGGGGTCACCCCTCCACTTT.

This clonotype was seen only a few times. The V gene is TRBV29-1, the J gene TRBJ2-1; D gene uncertain. The CDR3 consists of 12 residues. Germline assignment: CDR1 SQVTM and CDR2 ANQGSEA. The V end lost 2 bases, the J end lost 3 bases, and 5 bases lay between the germline ends. CDR3 sequence reads: CSVEPVYNEQFF. The CDR3 region has the DNA TGCAGCGTTGAACCGGTCTACAATGAGCAGTTCTTC.

In its sample, this clonotype was seen a few times. The chain is built from TRBV6-2 or TRBV6-3 and TRBJ2-1, with a possible D match to TRBD2 (6 bases). The CDR3 is 15 residues long. Germline CDR1 reads MNHEY; CDR2 reads SVGEGT. V lost 6 bases and J lost 0, with 12 bases in between. CDR3 DNA: TGTGCCAGCAGGGACGGGAGTGTCTCCTACAATGAGCAGTTCTTC. It specifies CASRDGSVSYNEQFF.